The clone carrying this TCR beta chain has just a few counts. Per the study methods: Cell counts per sample came from amplifying reference gene primers. Here immunoSEQ multiplex PCR was the method, and the copy in TCRdb shows in-frame clones only, minus some. The DNA was the basis for D and trimming; V, J and clone size are from that table. Of around 290,000 clones detected, approximately 90% appear once; the ten largest clones hold 4.6%. This record comes from a study of blood T cell repertoires in COVID-19. Looking at the study overall: COVID-19 samples from acute and convalescent phases originated in the United States, Italy and Spain. Sample material is recorded as cDNA or gDNA derived from T cells, B-cell-depleted T cells, or PBMCs.

In germline, CDR1 is MNHNY, CDR2 SVGAGI (reference sequence). Trimming took 8 bases from V and 4 from J; bases not matched to a gene: 10. CDR3 length: 15 amino acids. The chain recombines TRBV6-6 with TRBJ1-3, with 8 nucleotides matching TRBD1. Sequencing was done on a sample of peripheral blood. The origin of this receptor is a man aged 35 to 55 with acute or convalescent COVID-19. CDR3 in amino acids: CASGPGQGRGNTIYF. The DNA for the CDR3 is TGTGCCAGCGGACCTGGACAGGGAAGAGGAAACACCATATATTTT.